This TCR beta chain was sequenced for a study of immune cell composition in non-small cell lung cancer. Whole-study results and caveats: Tumour TCR-beta clonality showed no significant link to smoking pack-years. Around four fifths of squamous and about 31% of adenocarcinoma cases had tumour-associated clones >0.5%. Shared sequences between tumour-reactive and dominant in vivo clones were not proven.

The normal lung sample lay at least 3 cm, and maximally far, from the tumour. Template was genomic DNA from frozen, unsorted single-cell suspensions. The germline V gene encodes CDR1 MNHEY and CDR2 SVGAGI. The CDR3 is 12 residues long. Trimming stripped 6 bases from V and 2 bases from J, with 8 bases between. Clones were read by immunoSEQ multiplex PCR, and TCRdb kept only the in-frame ones, dropping some. This table has approximately 6,000 clones, 70% to 90% appearing once. As for this clone: Its antigen is still unknown.

Sequenced material: non-adjacent lung tissue. The rearrangement links TRBV6-5 to TRBJ2-7; D gene ambiguous. The sequence came from a human donor with non-small cell lung cancer. The CDR3 region has the DNA TGTGCCAGCAGAGATCGGGCCTACGAGCAGTACTTC. Translation: CASRDRAYEQYF.